Below are 9 T cell receptor beta chains sequenced from a single sample in a study of cytomegalovirus exposure and HLA in healthy donors. PCR employed 60 Vbeta and 13 Jbeta primers. The repertoire was sequenced with immunoSEQ multiplex PCR; TCRdb's copy has only in-frame clones and lacks some. The table includes 160,000 or so clones, approximately 80% detected once. Sequenced: PBMCs. These receptors originate from a woman in her 50s in good health and CMV-seronegative.

This clone was seen a few times. The chain is built from TRBV5-4 and TRBJ2-3, with a weak D call TRBD2 (5 bases). In germline, CDR1 is SGHNT, CDR2 YYREEE (reference sequence). With 5 bases removed from V and 7 bases from J, the gap between germline ends came to 20 bases. This CDR3 is 15 amino acids long. This CDR3 is CASRTPTDSPYTQYF. CDR3 sequence (DNA): TGTGCCAGCAGGACCCCTACGGACTCTCCCTATACGCAGTATTTT.

CDR3 region: CASSILAGGWGTDTQYF. CDR3 DNA: TGTGCCAGCAGCATACTAGCGGGAGGATGGGGGACAGATACGCAGTATTTT. The chain is built from TRBV7-2 and TRBJ2-3; 12 bases match TRBD2. The V gene's germline CDR1 is SGHTA and CDR2 FQGNSA. The CDR3 runs 17 residues. J gave up 3 bases and V 5 bases, and 9 bases lay outside the gene matches.

The rearrangement links TRBV2 to TRBJ2-7, with D maybe TRBD1 (6 bases). The germline gives CDR1 SNHLY, CDR2 FYNNEI. The length of the CDR3 is 12 residues. V was pared by 6 bases and J by 3 bases, with 9 bases between. The CDR3 bases are TGTGCCAGCAGAGAGGGGGACTACGAGCAGTACTTC. Protein: CASREGDYEQYF.

This clone was seen only a few times. The V and J genes are TRBV19 and TRBJ2-5, with TRBD2 as a possible D gene (5 bases). The CDR3 has 14 residues. CDR1 is LNHDA, CDR2 SQIVND, per germline (reference sequence). The V end lost 1 base, the J end lost 4 bases, and 10 bases lay between the germline ends. The CDR3 DNA reads TGTGCCAGTAGTATAGGGTTGGGAGCAGAGACCCAGTACTTC. Its translation: CASSIGLGAETQYF.

J is TRBJ1-3 and V is TRBV9; TRBD1 matches at 7 bases. This CDR3 spans 15 amino acids. The V gene's germline CDR1 is SGDLS and CDR2 YYNGEE. Trimming cost V 0 bases and J 2 bases; bases outside gene matches: 2. The CDR3 sequence: CASSVEGATGNTIYF. The CDR3 coding sequence is TGTGCCAGCAGCGTAGAGGGGGCCACTGGAAACACCATATATTTT.

The chain has TRBV6-7 and TRBJ2-5; the D is unclear. TRBV6-7 is an ORF, with its function uncertain. The CDR3 extends over 11 amino acids. Trimming took off 9 bases at V and 3 bases at J, with 8 bases between the two ends. Here the CDR3 DNA reads TGTGCCAGAAAGGCGGAAGAGACCCAGTACTTC. It encodes CARKAEETQYF.

This clone turned up a few times. The chain joins TRBV7-3 to TRBJ2-1, with 12 bases aligning to TRBD2. Germline CDR1 reads SGHTA; CDR2 reads FQGTGA. Unmatched junction bases numbered 13, after V lost 1 base and J lost 12 bases. CDR3 length equals 17 residues. The CDR3 loop is CASSLNPPRLAGEGQFF. In DNA, the CDR3 is TGTGCCAGCAGCTTAAACCCCCCCAGACTAGCGGGGGAGGGGCAGTTCTTC.

V gene TRBV9 combines with J gene TRBJ1-1; D is perhaps TRBD1 (6 bases). This CDR3 has 15 amino acids. With 4 bases removed from V and 0 bases from J, the gap between germline ends came to 13 bases. Germline V lookup: CDR1 SGDLS, CDR2 YYNGEE. CDR3 loop: CASSPWDTLNTEAFF. The CDR3 coding sequence is TGTGCCAGCAGCCCCTGGGACACCTTGAACACTGAAGCTTTCTTT.

The CDR3 region has the DNA TGTGCCAGTAGGGACAGCCTAGGGCCCCAGCATTTT. As protein: CASRDSLGPQHF. V gene TRBV19 combines with J gene TRBJ1-5; D possibly corresponds to TRBD1 (6 bases). Germline V lookup: CDR1 LNHDA, CDR2 SQIVND (reference sequence). This CDR3 is built from 12 residues. Trimming removed 6 bases from V and 9 bases from J, with 12 bases in between.